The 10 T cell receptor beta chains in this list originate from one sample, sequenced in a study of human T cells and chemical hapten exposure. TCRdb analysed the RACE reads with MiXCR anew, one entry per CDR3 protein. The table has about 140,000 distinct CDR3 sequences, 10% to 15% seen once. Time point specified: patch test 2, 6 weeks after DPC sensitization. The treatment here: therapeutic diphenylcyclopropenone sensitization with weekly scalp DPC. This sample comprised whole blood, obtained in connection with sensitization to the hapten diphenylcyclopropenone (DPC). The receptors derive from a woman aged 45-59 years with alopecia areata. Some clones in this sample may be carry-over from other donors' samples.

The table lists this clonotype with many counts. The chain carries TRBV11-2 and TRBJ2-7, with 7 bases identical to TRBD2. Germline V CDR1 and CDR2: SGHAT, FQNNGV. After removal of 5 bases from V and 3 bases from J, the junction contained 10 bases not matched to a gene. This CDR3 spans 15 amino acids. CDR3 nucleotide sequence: TGTGCCAGCAGCCTAGGGAGGGACGGGAGCTACGAGCAGTACTTC. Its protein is CASSLGRDGSYEQYF.

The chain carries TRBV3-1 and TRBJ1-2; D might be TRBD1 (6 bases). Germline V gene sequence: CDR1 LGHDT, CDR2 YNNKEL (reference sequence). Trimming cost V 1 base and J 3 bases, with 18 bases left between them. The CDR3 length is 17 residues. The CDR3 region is CASSQAPIRGMDYGYTF. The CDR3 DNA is TGTGCCAGCAGCCAAGCCCCGATCAGGGGAATGGACTATGGCTACACCTTC.

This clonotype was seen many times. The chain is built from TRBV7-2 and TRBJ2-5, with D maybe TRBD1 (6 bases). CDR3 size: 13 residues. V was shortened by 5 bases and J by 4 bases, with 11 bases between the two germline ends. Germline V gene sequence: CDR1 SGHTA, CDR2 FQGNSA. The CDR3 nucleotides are TGTGCCAGCAGCCGGACAGTGGTAGAGACCCAGTACTTC. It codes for CASSRTVVETQYF.

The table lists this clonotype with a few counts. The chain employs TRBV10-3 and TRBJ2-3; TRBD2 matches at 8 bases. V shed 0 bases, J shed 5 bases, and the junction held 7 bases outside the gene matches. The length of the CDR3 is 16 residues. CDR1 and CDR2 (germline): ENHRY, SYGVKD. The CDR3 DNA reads TGTGCCATCAGTGAGTCTGCGGGAGGAGCAGTAGATACGCAGTATTTT. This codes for CAISESAGGAVDTQYF.

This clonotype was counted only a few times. CDR3 region: CASSSRGHPEEQYF. The DNA of the CDR3 is TGTGCCAGCAGCTCCAGGGGCCACCCGGAGGAGCAGTACTTC. The chain uses TRBV7-2 and TRBJ2-7; D perhaps matches TRBD1 (6 bases). Trimming took off 4 bases at V and 7 bases at J, with 17 bases between the two ends. This CDR3 region has 14 residues. Germline values: CDR1 SGHTA, CDR2 FQGNSA.

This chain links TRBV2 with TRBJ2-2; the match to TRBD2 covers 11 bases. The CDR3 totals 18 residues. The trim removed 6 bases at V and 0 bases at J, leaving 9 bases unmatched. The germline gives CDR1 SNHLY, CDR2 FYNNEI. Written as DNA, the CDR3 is TGTGCCAGCAGACACGGGACTAGCGGAGTTTCGAACACCGGGGAGCTGTTTTTT. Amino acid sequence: CASRHGTSGVSNTGELFF.

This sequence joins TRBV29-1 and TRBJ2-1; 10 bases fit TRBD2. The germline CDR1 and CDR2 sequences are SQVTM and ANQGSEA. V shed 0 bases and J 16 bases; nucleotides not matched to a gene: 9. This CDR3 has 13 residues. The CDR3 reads CSVEELAGLPRFF. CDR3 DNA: TGCAGCGTTGAAGAACTAGCGGGACTCCCCCGCTTCTTC.

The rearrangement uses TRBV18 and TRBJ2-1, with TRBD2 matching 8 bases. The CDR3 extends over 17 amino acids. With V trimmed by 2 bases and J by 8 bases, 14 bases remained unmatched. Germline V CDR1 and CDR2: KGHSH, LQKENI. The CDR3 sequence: CASSPDAGTRVGHEQFF. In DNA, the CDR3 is TGTGCCAGCTCACCAGACGCCGGGACTAGGGTTGGCCATGAGCAGTTCTTC.

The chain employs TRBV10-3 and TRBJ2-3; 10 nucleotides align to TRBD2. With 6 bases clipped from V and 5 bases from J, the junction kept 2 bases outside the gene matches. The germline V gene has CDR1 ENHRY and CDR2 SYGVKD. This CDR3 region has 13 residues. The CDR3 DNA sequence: TGTGCCATCAGCGGACTAGCGGAAGATACGCAGTATTTT. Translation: CAISGLAEDTQYF.

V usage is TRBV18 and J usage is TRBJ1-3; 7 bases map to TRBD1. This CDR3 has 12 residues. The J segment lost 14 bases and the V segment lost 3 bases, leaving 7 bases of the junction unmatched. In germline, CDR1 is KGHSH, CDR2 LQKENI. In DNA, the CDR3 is TGTGCCAGCTCACCCATCGACAGGGTCCTATATTTT. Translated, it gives CASSPIDRVLYF.